The rows below give T cell receptor beta chains drawn from one sample of a study of T cells in Graves' hyperthyroidism and ophthalmopathy. In TCRdb, the multiplex PCR reads were re-called with MiXCR into one record per CDR3 protein. The repertoire has hundreds of thousands of distinct CDR3 sequences, 38% of them found once; the top ten carry 8.9%. Specimen: blood. The receptors originated from a man in his late teens or twenties with Graves' hyperthyroidism. The CDR3 runs from the conserved cysteine through the conserved F or W. Fields, in order: CDR3 length, V gene, clone size, D gene, J gene, CDR3 protein, CDR3 DNA. A D gene is named only where the DNA matches it firmly. Not every row has a clone size; where given, it reads once, few, many or a size class.

length: 14
V: TRBV7-3
size: many
D: TRBD2
J: TRBJ2-7
CDR3: CASSLGGLADEQYF
DNA: TGTGCCAGCAGCTTAGGAGGACTAGCGGACGAGCAGTACTTC

length: 16
V: TRBV19
size: .
D: .
J: TRBJ1-5
CDR3: CASSPLTGGGDQPQHF
DNA: TGTGCCAGTAGTCCCCTCACGGGGGGGGGAGATCAGCCCCAGCATTTT

length: 17
V: TRBV11-2
size: few
D: .
J: TRBJ2-5
CDR3: CASSQGRSLWAQETQYF
DNA: TGTGCCAGCAGCCAGGGCAGGAGTTTATGGGCCCAAGAGACCCAGTACTTC

length: 17
V: TRBV5-1
size: few
D: TRBD1
J: TRBJ1-4
CDR3: CASSPQGQKFLNEKLFF
DNA: TGCGCCAGCAGCCCCCAGGGACAGAAGTTTCTTAATGAAAAACTGTTTTTT

length: 12
V: TRBV11-2
size: few
D: .
J: TRBJ2-7
CDR3: CASSANPSGQYF
DNA: TGTGCCAGCAGCGCGAATCCCTCAGGGCAGTACTTC

length: 11
V: TRBV29-1
size: .
D: .
J: TRBJ1-2
CDR3: CSSPQGGGYTF
DNA: TGCAGCTCACCACAGGGTGGAGGCTACACCTTC

length: 12
V: TRBV19
size: .
D: .
J: TRBJ2-2
CDR3: CASSGGREELFF
DNA: TGTGCCAGTAGTGGAGGACGAGAGGAGCTGTTTTTT

length: 18
V: TRBV3-1
size: .
D: TRBD2
J: TRBJ2-7
CDR3: CASSQEPREGLYGYEQYF
DNA: TGTGCCAGCAGCCAAGAGCCGCGGGAGGGCCTGTATGGCTACGAGCAGTACTTC

length: 16
V: TRBV2
size: .
D: .
J: TRBJ1-5
CDR3: CASSEAVGYSNQPQHF
DNA: TGTGCCAGCAGTGAAGCGGTGGGTTATAGCAATCAGCCCCAGCATTTT

length: 15
V: TRBV7-8
size: .
D: TRBD1
J: TRBJ2-7
CDR3: CASSLGVAGGYEQYF
DNA: TGTGCCAGCAGCTTAGGAGTGGCAGGGGGCTACGAGCAGTACTTC

length: 15
V: TRBV2
size: .
D: .
J: TRBJ2-3
CDR3: CASSVHGGRTDTQYF
DNA: TGTGCCAGCAGTGTTCACGGGGGTCGCACAGATACGCAGTATTTT

length: 13
V: TRBV2
size: many
D: .
J: TRBJ2-5
CDR3: CASSEGIRETQYF
DNA: TGTGCCAGCAGTGAAGGTATACGAGAGACCCAGTACTTC

length: 15
V: TRBV20-1
size: many
D: .
J: TRBJ2-2
CDR3: CSAPRAIGASGELFF
DNA: TGCAGTGCGCCCCGGGCCATCGGCGCCAGCGGGGAGCTGTTTTTT

length: 12
V: TRBV6-4
size: .
D: .
J: TRBJ1-1
CDR3: CASSSFGDGAFF
DNA: TGTGCCAGCAGTTCCTTCGGGGATGGGGCTTTCTTT

length: 13
V: TRBV7-9
size: many
D: TRBD1
J: TRBJ2-7
CDR3: CASSRTGLYEQYF
DNA: TGTGCCAGCAGCCGGACAGGGCTCTACGAGCAGTACTTC

length: 14
V: TRBV7-9
size: many
D: TRBD2
J: TRBJ2-5
CDR3: CASIWAGVQETQYF
DNA: TGTGCCAGCATTTGGGCGGGAGTGCAAGAGACCCAGTACTTC

length: 14
V: TRBV7-3
size: .
D: .
J: TRBJ1-1
CDR3: CTSSLGQTNTEAFF
DNA: TGTACCAGCAGCTTAGGGCAGACCAACACTGAAGCTTTCTTT

length: 14
V: TRBV19
size: .
D: TRBD1
J: TRBJ2-2
CDR3: CASSFSGQTGELFF
DNA: TGTGCCAGCAGCTTCTCGGGACAGACCGGGGAGCTGTTTTTT

length: 17
V: TRBV11-1
size: .
D: TRBD2
J: TRBJ2-5
CDR3: CASSLARSGGPQETQYF
DNA: TGTGCCAGCAGCTTAGCGCGTAGCGGGGGGCCCCAAGAGACCCAGTACTTC

length: 15
V: TRBV12-3/TRBV12-4
size: many
D: .
J: TRBJ1-4
CDR3: CASSLALWEEEKLFF
DNA: TGTGCCAGCAGTTTAGCGCTCTGGGAGGAGGAAAAACTGTTTTTT

length: 15
V: TRBV7-2
size: .
D: .
J: TRBJ1-1
CDR3: CASSLFERVGAEAFF
DNA: TGTGCCAGCAGCTTATTTGAGAGGGTAGGGGCTGAAGCTTTCTTT

length: 17
V: TRBV12-3/TRBV12-4
size: .
D: .
J: TRBJ2-5
CDR3: CASSSTFLANSQETQYF
DNA: TGTGCCAGCAGTTCAACCTTCCTAGCGAACTCACAAGAGACCCAGTACTTC

length: 14
V: TRBV20-1
size: many
D: .
J: TRBJ1-1
CDR3: CSALRGRMNTEAFF
DNA: TGCAGTGCCCTTAGGGGTAGGATGAACACTGAAGCTTTCTTT

length: 12
V: TRBV7-9
size: many
D: .
J: TRBJ1-6
CDR3: CASSEHNSPLHF
DNA: TGTGCCAGCAGTGAACATAATTCACCCCTCCACTTT

length: 14
V: TRBV15
size: many
D: TRBD1
J: TRBJ2-5
CDR3: CATSSDRGKETQYF
DNA: TGTGCCACCAGCAGCGACAGGGGAAAAGAGACCCAGTACTTC

length: 15
V: TRBV12-3/TRBV12-4
size: .
D: .
J: TRBJ1-5
CDR3: CASSPSDIRNQPQHF
DNA: TGTGCCAGCAGCCCATCGGACATACGCAATCAGCCCCAGCATTTT

length: 15
V: TRBV5-6
size: few
D: .
J: TRBJ2-2
CDR3: CASSLTGLPTGELFF
DNA: TGTGCCAGCAGCCTCACGGGCCTACCAACCGGGGAGCTGTTTTTT

length: 13
V: TRBV5-1
size: many
D: TRBD1
J: TRBJ1-2
CDR3: CASSFTGGDGYTF
DNA: TGTGCCAGCAGCTTCACAGGGGGCGATGGCTACACCTTC

length: 13
V: TRBV9
size: .
D: .
J: TRBJ1-5
CDR3: CASRPAGSGPQHF
DNA: TGTGCCAGCAGACCGGCAGGTTCCGGGCCCCAGCATTTT

length: 14
V: TRBV7-2
size: .
D: .
J: TRBJ1-5
CDR3: CASSPLISNQPQHF
DNA: TGTGCCAGCAGCCCCCTTATAAGCAATCAGCCCCAGCATTTT

length: 12
V: TRBV29-1
size: many
D: TRBD1
J: TRBJ1-1
CDR3: CSVEEGQGEAFF
DNA: TGCAGCGTTGAAGAGGGACAGGGAGAAGCTTTCTTT

length: 14
V: TRBV20-1
size: few
D: .
J: TRBJ2-7
CDR3: CSARPGLPSYEQYF
DNA: TGCAGTGCTAGACCTGGACTGCCCTCCTACGAGCAGTACTTC

length: 13
V: TRBV7-2
size: .
D: .
J: TRBJ1-5
CDR3: CASSLVVDQPQHF
DNA: TGTGCCAGCAGCTTAGTGGTAGATCAGCCCCAGCATTTT

length: 12
V: TRBV9
size: few
D: .
J: TRBJ1-1
CDR3: CASSTLGGKAFF
DNA: TGTGCCAGCAGCACTCTTGGGGGGAAAGCTTTCTTT

length: 14
V: TRBV7-8
size: few
D: TRBD1
J: TRBJ1-4
CDR3: CASSRDRVGEKLFF
DNA: TGTGCCAGCAGTCGGGACAGGGTGGGGGAAAAACTGTTTTTT

length: 13
V: TRBV7-2
size: many
D: .
J: TRBJ2-6
CDR3: CATPPPGANVLTF
DNA: TGTGCCACCCCCCCCCCTGGGGCCAACGTCCTGACTTTC

length: 13
V: TRBV4-3
size: .
D: .
J: TRBJ1-1
CDR3: CASSQDERTEAFF
DNA: TGCGCCAGCAGCCAAGATGAAAGAACTGAAGCTTTCTTT

length: 9
V: TRBV2
size: .
D: .
J: TRBJ1-1
CDR3: CAHGGEAFF
DNA: TGTGCCCACGGCGGGGAAGCTTTCTTT

length: 14
V: TRBV6-1
size: .
D: .
J: TRBJ1-1
CDR3: CASTEGTPGTEAFF
DNA: TGTGCCAGCACCGAAGGGACACCTGGTACTGAAGCTTTCTTT

length: 14
V: TRBV2
size: many
D: .
J: TRBJ1-5
CDR3: CASSAGLGNQPQHF
DNA: TGTGCCAGCAGTGCGGGACTCGGCAATCAGCCCCAGCATTTT

length: 14
V: TRBV9
size: .
D: .
J: TRBJ2-5
CDR3: CASSVPRGGETQYF
DNA: TGTGCCAGCAGCGTGCCCAGGGGAGGGGAGACCCAGTACTTC